Listed here are 9 T cell receptor beta chains from one sample, sequenced in a study of cytomegalovirus exposure and HLA in healthy donors (dated by TCRdb to the late 2010s). The library was generated by the immunoSEQ multiplex PCR assay. For the multiplex PCR, a mixture combining 60 forward primers for TCR Vbeta segments and 13 reverse primers for TCR Jbeta segments was used. The immuneACCESS repertoire file appears here via TCRdb, limited to in-frame rearrangements. These files lack a portion of the clones; in checked studies, under half of the deficit traces to unresolved V genes, and the cause of the others is not known. The table for this sample lists 100,000 to 150,000 clones; around 85% of them were counted only once. The ten largest make up 4% of the sample. The sample consisted of PBMCs. The receptors stem from a man between 18 and 29 years old in good health and CMV-seropositive.

The rearrangement uses TRBV19 and TRBJ2-1, with TRBD2 matching over 7 bases. The CDR3 runs 18 residues. J was trimmed by 7 bases and V by 5 bases; bases with no gene match: 20. The V gene's germline CDR1 is LNHDA and CDR2 SQIVND (reference sequence). The CDR3 DNA is TGTGCCAGTAGTGCCAAACCATGGAGCGGGGCCCTGCGGAATGAGCAGTTCTTC. It encodes CASSAKPWSGALRNEQFF.

The chain recombines TRBV4-3 with TRBJ1-5, with D uncertain. Germline V gene data show CDR1 as LGHNA and CDR2 as YSLEER. CDR3 length: 17 amino acids. V shed 1 base and J shed 0 bases, with 13 bases lying between them. The CDR3 DNA follows: TGCGCCAGCAGCCAAGTTAGATCCAAGAATAGCAATCAGCCCCAGCATTTT. Encoded protein: CASSQVRSKNSNQPQHF.

This clone came up a few times. The V call is TRBV18, the J call TRBJ1-2; TRBD1 aligns across 8 bases. The V gene end was trimmed by 6 bases and the J gene end by 8 bases; junction bases not matched to a gene: 8. The CDR3 runs to 13 residues. The germline gives CDR1 KGHSH, CDR2 LQKENI. CDR3 sequence: CASSPTTGEGYTF. The DNA for the CDR3 is TGTGCCAGCTCTCCTACGACAGGGGAAGGCTACACCTTC.

This chain connects TRBV6-1 to TRBJ2-6; unclear D gene. CDR1 and CDR2 from the germline V gene are MNHNS and SASEGT. The CDR3 extends over 15 amino acids. V shed 4 bases and J shed 0 bases, with 7 bases lying between them. CDR3 nucleotides: TGTGCCAGCAGTGGCACGAGCTCTGGGGCCAACGTCCTGACTTTC. Protein: CASSGTSSGANVLTF.

This clone was observed a few times. The rearrangement joins TRBV6-4 to TRBJ2-1; 13 bases agree with TRBD2. This CDR3 comprises 15 residues. Germline trimming cut 2 bases from V and 6 bases from J; bases unmatched to any gene: 1. Germline V gene sequence: CDR1 MRHNA, CDR2 SNTAGT. CDR3 DNA: TGTGCCAGCAGTGACACTAGCGGGGGGGCCAATGAGCAGTTCTTC. Residues: CASSDTSGGANEQFF.

The rearrangement uses TRBV7-2 and TRBJ2-1, with 8 bases fitting TRBD1. V shed 7 bases and J 10 bases; nucleotides not matched to a gene: 12. The CDR3 spans 14 residues. Germline V CDR1 and CDR2: SGHTA, FQGNSA. CDR3 DNA: TGTGCCAGCACTCCGGGACAGGACATCAAGGAGCAGTTCTTC. This sequence encodes CASTPGQDIKEQFF.

The V call is TRBV4-1, the J call TRBJ2-7, with 7 bases matching TRBD1. Trimming removed 4 bases from V and 2 bases from J; junction bases left unmatched: 5. In germline, CDR1 is MGHRA, CDR2 YSYEKL. The CDR3 length is 14 residues. The CDR3 here is CASSLRQGTYEQYF. The CDR3 DNA reads TGCGCCAGCAGCCTACGACAGGGCACCTACGAGCAGTACTTC.

J is TRBJ2-3 and V is TRBV5-1; TRBD1 aligns across 9 bases. The V and J ends lost 7 bases and 0 bases, in that order; junction bases with no gene match: 9. Germline CDR1 reads SGHRS; CDR2 reads YFSETQ. The CDR3 is 16 amino acids. The DNA of the CDR3 is TGCGCCAGCGCCACCCTCGGACAGGGGAGCACAGATACGCAGTATTTT. Translated: CASATLGQGSTDTQYF.

The chain uses TRBV9 and TRBJ2-3, with 8 bases identical to TRBD2. In germline, CDR1 is SGDLS, CDR2 YYNGEE. Trimming at V came to 3 bases and at J to 14 bases, leaving 17 bases not matched to a gene. The length of the CDR3 is 15 residues. The CDR3 DNA reads as TGTGCCAGCAGCGCGGGGGCCTATCCCGGGACTAGTGTGTATTTT. Protein product: CASSAGAYPGTSVYF.